The 8 T cell receptor beta chains given below trace back to one sample, sequenced in a study of Ad26.COV2.S vaccination and SARS-CoV-2 variants. Treatment indicated: approximately 18 received Ad26.COV2.S at low or high dose, single or two shots; roughly 5 received placebo; per-sample allocation not given. At day 63 after the first vaccine or placebo injection, samples were drawn. Using immunoSEQ multiplex PCR, the repertoire was profiled, and TCRdb retains in-frame clones only, with some absent. The repertoire holds about 680,000 clones, 89% seen once, with about 1.5% in the top ten. Sequencing used peripheral blood, obtained in a trial of Ad26.COV2.S vaccine versus placebo. All receptors derive from a person aged 18-60 years who received the Ad26.COV2.S COVID-19 vaccine or a placebo.

The genes are TRBV20-1 and TRBJ2-1, with D tentatively TRBD1 or TRBD2 (5 bases each). The CDR3 is 16 residues long. V was cut by 3 bases and J by 7 bases, with 22 bases left in between. Germline V lookup: CDR1 DFQATT, CDR2 SNEGSKA (reference sequence). The CDR3 DNA is TGCAGTGCTAGTGCCGGGACCGTTGACCTTAGGAATGAGCAGTTCTTC. The encoded protein is CSASAGTVDLRNEQFF.

A single count supports this clone. The gene calls are TRBV24-1 and TRBJ2-6, with 10 bases matching TRBD1. Losses at the gene ends were 3 bases for V and 2 bases for J; bases not matched to a gene: 0. The CDR3 runs 16 residues. The germline V gene has CDR1 KGHDR and CDR2 SFDVKD. The DNA for the CDR3 is TGTGCCACCAGTGATGGGACAGGGGCTGGGGCCAACGTCCTGACTTTC. The encoded protein is CATSDGTGAGANVLTF.

The V and J genes are TRBV6-5 and TRBJ1-2, with no clear D. V lost 8 bases to trimming and J lost 4 bases, with 14 bases between them. CDR1 is MNHEY and CDR2 is SVGAGI in the germline V gene. There are 13 residues in the CDR3. DNA for the CDR3: TGTGCCAGCCGACTAGGCGGCCCCTATGGCTACACCTTC. This encodes CASRLGGPYGYTF.

The chain is built from TRBV30 and TRBJ1-5; 7 bases align to TRBD1. The CDR3 extends over 14 amino acids. The germline V gene has CDR1 GTSNPN and CDR2 SVGIG (reference sequence). V gave up 5 bases and J gave up 2 bases; unmatched junction bases: 6. CDR3 DNA sequence: TGTGCCTGGGGACAGGCTAACGGCAATCAGCCCCAGCATTTT. Translation gives CAWGQANGNQPQHF.

Note on this clone: An end of the junction differs from the germline gene, which may be a read error. The CDR3 protein is CASGLGPSMETQYF. The CDR3, as DNA: TGTGCCAGCGGCTTGGGCCCTTCTATGGAGACCCAGTACTTC. The chain carries TRBV5-5 and TRBJ2-5; D remains ambiguous. Germline loops: CDR1 SGHKS, CDR2 YYEKEE (reference sequence). This CDR3 comprises 14 residues.

The chain recombines TRBV6-2 or TRBV6-3 with TRBJ1-5; D not certain. This CDR3 has 12 residues. Germline CDR1 reads MNHEY; CDR2 reads SVGEGT. Trimming removed 0 bases at V and 7 bases at J, with 4 bases between. The CDR3 sequence: CASSYSGQPQHF. In DNA, the CDR3 is TGTGCCAGCAGTTACTCGGGACAGCCCCAGCATTTT.

The CDR3 loop is CASSPGRIWRETQYF. The CDR3, as DNA: TGTGCCAGTAGTCCGGGACGGATCTGGAGGGAGACCCAGTACTTC. The gene calls are TRBV19 and TRBJ2-5; D tentatively fits TRBD1 or TRBD2 (5 bases each). This CDR3 is 15 amino acids long. CDR1 LNHDA and CDR2 SQIVND come from the germline V gene (reference sequence). V was cut by 5 bases and J by 5 bases, with 18 bases left in between.

The CDR3 DNA sequence: TGTGCTAGTGCCCCCGACAGGGACGGGACCCAGTACTTC. This sequence encodes CASAPDRDGTQYF. V and J are TRBV12-5 and TRBJ2-5, with 7 positions matching TRBD1. Germline V gives CDR1 LGHNT, CDR2 FRNRAP. The length of the CDR3 is 13 residues. V trimming: 7 bases; J trimming: 7 bases; junction bases outside the gene matches: 9.